Below are 32 T cell receptor beta chains sequenced from a single sample in a study of prognosis after radiotherapy for stage I lung cancer. Researchers used two-round multiplex PCR to amplify TCR beta CDR3 starting from genomic DNA. Specific primers for each TRBV and TRBJ gene were what first-round PCR used. A single record per CDR3 protein comes from TCRdb applying MiXCR to the multiplex PCR reads. This repertoire shows tens of thousands of distinct CDR3 sequences, approximately 25% found once; its top ten account for 7.5%. The sequencing here drew on PBMCs, taken before or after stereotactic body radiation therapy (not recorded which). The receptors here all came from a donor over 45 with non-small cell lung cancer.

Notes on this clonotype: Mismatch with germline at one junction end may stem from a read error. This chain uses TRBV2 with TRBJ1-5; D remains ambiguous. The CDR3 consists of 17 residues. Looked up from germline, CDR1 is SNHLY and CDR2 is FYNNEI. The CDR3 spells CVSSDSQNTVRSQPQHF. CDR3 bases: TGTGTCAGCAGTGACTCGCAGAACACCGTTAGGAGTCAGCCCCAGCATTTT.

This clonotype occurred many times. The J gene is TRBJ1-5, the V gene TRBV6-2 or TRBV6-3; D gene ambiguous. Germline assignment: CDR1 MNHEY and CDR2 SVGEGT. The V gene lost 0 bases and the J gene lost 5 bases, with 11 bases spanning the gap. This CDR3 has 15 amino acids. The CDR3, as DNA: TGTGCCAGCAGTTACTCATACAGTAGGGATCAGCCCCAGCATTTT. Amino acid sequence: CASSYSYSRDQPQHF.

This clonotype was recorded at least ten times. The chain combines TRBV27 with TRBJ2-7, with D perhaps matching TRBD2 (5 bases). The CDR3 totals 13 residues. Germline V CDR1 and CDR2: MNHEY, SMNVEV (reference sequence). The germline V and J ends were trimmed by 2 bases and 4 bases, with 9 bases remaining between them. CDR3 region: CASSLTRGYEQYF. CDR3 coding DNA: TGTGCCAGCAGTTTAACTCGCGGGTACGAGCAGTACTTC.

J is TRBJ2-3 and V is TRBV29-1; 9 bases are shared with TRBD1. V lost 7 bases, J lost 3 bases, and 11 bases stayed unmatched. From germline, CDR1 is SQVTM and CDR2 ANQGSEA. The CDR3 consists of 15 residues. The CDR3 DNA reads as TGCAGCGCCAAAAGGGACAGGGACGTGACAGATACGCAGTATTTT. It specifies CSAKRDRDVTDTQYF.

Ten or more counts support this clonotype. The chain has TRBV10-2 and TRBJ2-3; 7 bases fit TRBD1. The germline V gene encodes CDR1 WSHSY and CDR2 SAAADI. J gave up 4 bases and V 7 bases, and 5 bases lay outside the gene matches. This CDR3 is 13 amino acids long. CDR3 coding DNA: TGCGCCAGCAAAGGGGGCCGAGCAGATACGCAGTATTTT. Residues: CASKGGRADTQYF.

At least ten counts were recorded for this clonotype. The chain employs TRBV4-1 and TRBJ1-2; D is uncertain. V gave up 1 base and J gave up 2 bases, with 11 bases separating them. Germline-derived CDR1 and CDR2 are MGHRA and YSYEKL. This CDR3 has 15 residues. The CDR3 bases are TGCGCCAGCAGCCAAGCGGAGTACTACAACTATGGCTACACCTTC. Its translation: CASSQAEYYNYGYTF.

This clonotype has ten or more counts. This chain links TRBV12-3 or TRBV12-4 with TRBJ2-1; a possible D gene is TRBD1 (6 bases). Trimming removed 5 bases from V and 2 bases from J, with 16 bases in between. CDR3 length equals 16 residues. The CDR3 region has the DNA TGTGCCAGCAGTAAACCAGGGGCAGGCGCCTACAATGAGCAGTTCTTC. Translating gives CASSKPGAGAYNEQFF.

J is TRBJ2-5 and V is TRBV3-1, with TRBD2 identical over 10 bases. Germline CDR1 and CDR2: LGHDT and YNNKEL (reference sequence). V lost 1 base and J lost 4; bases outside the gene matches: 9. The length of the CDR3 is 17 residues. In nucleotides, the CDR3 is TGTGCCAGCAGCCAAGGATTAGTAGCGGGGGGCCGAGAGACCCAGTACTTC. Translated, it gives CASSQGLVAGGRETQYF.

This clonotype was counted ten times or more. The chain carries TRBV12-3 or TRBV12-4 and TRBJ1-2; a weak D match, TRBD1 (6 bases). This CDR3 is built from 13 residues. V dropped 7 bases and J dropped 4 bases, with 13 bases sitting between them. CDR3 nucleotide sequence: TGTGCCAGCACCCAGGACAGCGTCTATGGCTACACCTTC. It encodes CASTQDSVYGYTF.

This clonotype was seen many times. The chain recombines TRBV19 with TRBJ1-1; D uncertain. The CDR3 length is 14 residues. The V end was cut by 1 base, the J end by 1 base, with 7 bases between. The V gene's germline CDR1 is LNHDA and CDR2 SQIVND (reference sequence). DNA for the CDR3: TGTGCCAGTAGTATAGGCCAAGGGAACACTGAAGCTTTCTTT. This encodes CASSIGQGNTEAFF.

This clonotype was seen at least ten times. This chain connects TRBV20-1 to TRBJ2-7, with unresolved D. CDR3 length: 13 amino acids. CDR1 and CDR2 (germline): DFQATT, SNEGSKA (reference sequence). Trimming pared 6 bases from V and 7 bases from J, leaving 19 bases between. The CDR3: CSAKPIDGTEQYF. The CDR3 region has the DNA TGCAGTGCCAAGCCCATTGACGGCACAGAGCAGTACTTC.

Concerning this clonotype: This likely reflects a read error, since a far larger clone is one base away. The genes are TRBV6-4 and TRBJ1-3; possibly TRBD1 for D (6 bases). The CDR3 loop spans 16 amino acids. The V gene lost 5 bases and the J gene lost 2 bases, with 16 bases spanning the gap. The germline V gene encodes CDR1 MRHNA and CDR2 SNTAGT. The CDR3 DNA reads TGTGCCAGCAGTTACGCCTTGACAGGCACTGGAAACACCATATATTTT. The encoded protein is CASSYALTGTGNTIYF.

Worth noting for this clonotype: A read error may explain this, as a much larger clone is one base away. V gene TRBV7-2 combines with J gene TRBJ1-5, with a tentative D call TRBD1 (6 bases). The CDR3 length is 14 residues. V lost 5 bases to trimming and J lost 3 bases, with 11 bases between them. Germline values: CDR1 SGHTA, CDR2 FQGNSA. This chain's CDR3 is CASSPRQVNQPQHF. The CDR3 nucleotides are TGTGCCAGCAGCCCAAGACAGGTCAATCAGCCCCAGCATTTT. Full variable domain (missing parts from reference TRBV7-2 and TRBJ1-5): GAGVSQSPSNKVTEKGKDVELRCDPISGHTALYWYRQSLGQGLEFLIYFQGNSAPDKSGLPSDRFSAERTGGSVSTLTIQRTQQEDSAVYLCASSPRQVNQPQHFGDGTRLSIL.

This clonotype was counted ten times or more. The rearrangement joins TRBV20-1 to TRBJ2-3; D gene uncertain. The CDR3 runs to 14 residues. CDR1 DFQATT and CDR2 SNEGSKA come from the germline V gene (reference sequence). V was pared by 3 bases and J by 2 bases, with 12 bases between. In nucleotides, the CDR3 is TGCAGTGCTAGGACCGATCCAGTCACAGATACGCAGTATTTT. It translates to CSARTDPVTDTQYF.

CDR3 nucleotide sequence: TGTGCCAGCAGATGGTACAGCCTCTCCGGAAACACCATATATTTT. Translating gives CASRWYSLSGNTIYF. J is TRBJ1-3 and V is TRBV6-2 or TRBV6-3; D uncertain. The V end lost 6 bases, the J end lost 4 bases, and 16 bases lay between the germline ends. Per the germline V gene, CDR1 is MNHEY and CDR2 is SVGEGT. This CDR3 is 15 amino acids long.

This clonotype was detected a few times. A much larger clone differs from this one at a single base, so this may be a read error. The chain is built from TRBV20-1 and TRBJ1-1, with TRBD1 matching over 8 bases. CDR3 length equals 15 residues. Germline loops: CDR1 DFQATT, CDR2 SNEGSKA (reference sequence). V dropped 5 bases and J dropped 5; count of bases not matched to a gene: 13. CDR3 DNA sequence: TGCAGTGCTCGCCTACCGACAGGGGCAGGGACTGAAGCTTTCTTT. It encodes CSARLPTGAGTEAFF.

This clonotype was seen many times. This chain joins TRBV30 and TRBJ2-6; maybe TRBD1 (6 bases). V was clipped by 0 bases and J by 0 bases, with 9 bases between them. CDR3 length: 16 amino acids. Germline V lookup: CDR1 GTSNPN, CDR2 SVGIG (reference sequence). This CDR3 reads CAWSVTGNSGANVLTF. CDR3 nucleotides: TGTGCCTGGAGTGTAACAGGGAACTCTGGGGCCAACGTCCTGACTTTC.

The V and J genes are TRBV5-8 and TRBJ2-5, with 8 bases identical to TRBD2. The CDR3 is 15 amino acids. J was trimmed by 3 bases and V by 5 bases; bases with no gene match: 9. Germline CDR1 and CDR2: SGHTS and YDEGEE. CDR3 region: CASRNGTRWEETQYF. The CDR3 region has the DNA TGTGCCAGCAGAAATGGGACTAGATGGGAAGAGACCCAGTACTTC.

This clonotype has a count of ten or more. The chain couples TRBV20-1 to TRBJ1-2; TRBD1 agrees at 8 bases. Trimming took 0 bases from V and 8 from J; bases not matched to a gene: 8. Germline V gene data show CDR1 as DFQATT and CDR2 as SNEGSKA (reference sequence). CDR3 length: 14 amino acids. CDR3 residues: CSARERSDREGYTF. CDR3 in DNA: TGCAGTGCTAGAGAACGATCGGACAGGGAGGGCTACACCTTC.

As to this clonotype: Possible read error: a much larger clone is one base away. The rearrangement joins TRBV5-6 to TRBJ2-1; TRBD1 aligns across 9 bases. The CDR3 loop spans 15 amino acids. The germline gives CDR1 SGHDT, CDR2 YYEEEE. The CDR3 bases are TGTACCAGCAGCTGGACAGGGGAGGGCCAAAATGAGCAGTTCTTC. It is translated as CTSSWTGEGQNEQFF.

In its sample, this clonotype was seen many times. The chain combines TRBV7-2 with TRBJ2-7, with D hard to call. The germline V and J ends were trimmed by 2 bases and 3 bases, with 17 bases remaining between them. Germline V gene lookup returns CDR1 SGHTA and CDR2 FQGNSA. The CDR3 spans 16 residues. The CDR3 spells CASSLRLAGSHYEQYF. The CDR3 DNA is TGTGCCAGCAGCTTAAGGCTTGCCGGGTCACACTACGAGCAGTACTTC.

As concerns this clonotype: A single base separates this from a much larger clone, so it may be a read error. The chain's CDR3 is CASSYSSTASGSTIYF. The CDR3 DNA is TGTGCCAGCAGTTACTCTAGCACAGCCTCTGGAAGCACCATATATTTT. The chain carries TRBV6-2 or TRBV6-3 and TRBJ1-3; no firm D call. Germline loops: CDR1 MNHEY, CDR2 SVGEGT. This CDR3 has 16 residues.

This clonotype was picked up many times. The chain links TRBV6-1 to TRBJ1-5, with D hard to call. CDR1 MNHNS and CDR2 SASEGT come from the germline V gene. Trimming removed 6 bases at V and 9 bases at J, with 15 bases between. This CDR3 spans 13 amino acids. CDR3: CASRPDPNRPQHF. The CDR3 DNA follows: TGTGCCAGCAGACCCGACCCTAATAGGCCCCAGCATTTT.

This clonotype was recorded at least ten times. This sequence joins TRBV11-2 and TRBJ2-3, with D possibly matching TRBD2 (5 bases). CDR3 length: 14 residues. The V gene lost 0 bases and the J gene lost 6 bases, with 10 bases spanning the gap. Germline loops: CDR1 SGHAT, CDR2 FQNNGV. The CDR3 region has the DNA TGTGCCAGCAGCTTAGAACTAGTGTCCGATACGCAGTATTTT. Translation: CASSLELVSDTQYF.

Turning to this clonotype: Germline is not matched at one junction end, which may reflect a read error. This chain joins TRBV6-2 or TRBV6-3 and TRBJ2-6, with D possibly being TRBD1 (5 bases). Germline CDR1 reads MNHEY; CDR2 reads SVGEGT. The CDR3 has 15 residues. The CDR3 DNA is TGTGCCAGCAGCCAGCATAACTCTGGGGCCAACGTCCTGACTTTT. Amino acids: CASSQHNSGANVLTF.

This clonotype was seen repeatedly, ten times or more. This CDR3 is CASRPSGGRSEKLFF. The CDR3 bases are TGTGCCAGCAGGCCGAGTGGGGGGCGGAGTGAAAAACTGTTTTTT. V and J are TRBV2 and TRBJ1-4; weak D call: TRBD1 (6 bases). This CDR3 has 15 residues. Trimming cost V 6 bases and J 7 bases, with 18 bases left between them. Germline loops: CDR1 SNHLY, CDR2 FYNNEI.

This clonotype was seen many times. The gene calls are TRBV9 and TRBJ1-3; 7 bases are shared with TRBD1. Losses at the gene ends were 0 bases for V and 0 bases for J; bases not matched to a gene: 6. CDR3 size: 17 residues. Germline values: CDR1 SGDLS, CDR2 YYNGEE. CDR3 in DNA: TGTGCCAGCAGCGTAGCTGTAGGACAGGTCTCTGGAAACACCATATATTTT. This translates into CASSVAVGQVSGNTIYF.

This clonotype was seen ten or more times. In nucleotides, the CDR3 is TGTGCCAGCCTTTCCCAGGGTCAGCCCCAGCATTTT. Translating gives CASLSQGQPQHF. V usage is TRBV6-1 and J usage is TRBJ1-5; a possible D gene is TRBD1 (5 bases). With 8 bases removed from V and 6 bases from J, the gap between germline ends came to 11 bases. The germline CDR1 and CDR2 sequences are MNHNS and SASEGT. CDR3 length equals 12 residues.

The chain employs TRBV6-2 or TRBV6-3 and TRBJ2-1; D not resolved. The CDR3 spans 14 residues. Deletions cut 0 bases from V and 10 bases from J, with 13 bases between. Germline assignment: CDR1 MNHEY and CDR2 SVGEGT. The DNA of the CDR3 is TGTGCCAGCAGTTACTCCAACGCCCTGGGCGAGCAGTTCTTC. Translation: CASSYSNALGEQFF.

A note on this clonotype: Sequence at one end of the junction differs from germline and may be a read error. The genes are TRBV6-2 or TRBV6-3 and TRBJ1-6, with D unclear. CDR1 is MNHEY and CDR2 is SVGEGT in the germline V gene. The CDR3 totals 14 residues. DNA for the CDR3: TGTGCCAGCAGTGCCCGAGGAGCCTCGACACCCCTCAACTTT. It is translated as CASSARGASTPLNF.

This clonotype was counted at least ten times. This chain uses TRBV20-1 with TRBJ2-3; 9 bases are shared with TRBD2. The length of the CDR3 is 15 residues. Germline lookup yields CDR1 DFQATT and CDR2 SNEGSKA (reference sequence). J lost 4 bases, V lost 1 base, and 6 bases had no gene match. The CDR3 DNA reads TGCAGTGCTAGAGGGTTGGGCGGGGGGGCAGATACGCAGTATTTT. Translated, it gives CSARGLGGGADTQYF.

The table lists this clonotype with many counts. The chain is built from TRBV7-2 and TRBJ2-2; 7 bases are a match to TRBD2. With 3 bases clipped from V and 6 bases from J, the junction kept 7 bases outside the gene matches. The CDR3 has 15 residues. Per germline, CDR1 SGHTA and CDR2 FQGNSA. CDR3 region: CASSLGLGGSGELFF. The CDR3 DNA sequence: TGTGCCAGCAGCTTGGGACTGGGGGGGTCCGGGGAGCTGTTTTTT.